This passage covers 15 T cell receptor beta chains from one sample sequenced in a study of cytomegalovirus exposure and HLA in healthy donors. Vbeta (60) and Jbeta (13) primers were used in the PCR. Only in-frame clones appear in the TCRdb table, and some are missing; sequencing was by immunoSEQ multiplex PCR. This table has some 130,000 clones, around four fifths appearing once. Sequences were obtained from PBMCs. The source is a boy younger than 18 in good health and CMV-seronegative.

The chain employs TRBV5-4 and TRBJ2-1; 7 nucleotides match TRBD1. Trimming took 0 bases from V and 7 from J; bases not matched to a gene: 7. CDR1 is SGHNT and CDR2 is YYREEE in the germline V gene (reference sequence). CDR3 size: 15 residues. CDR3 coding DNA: TGTGCCAGCAGCTTGGAACAGGGGCGGAGAAATGAGCAGTTCTTC. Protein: CASSLEQGRRNEQFF.

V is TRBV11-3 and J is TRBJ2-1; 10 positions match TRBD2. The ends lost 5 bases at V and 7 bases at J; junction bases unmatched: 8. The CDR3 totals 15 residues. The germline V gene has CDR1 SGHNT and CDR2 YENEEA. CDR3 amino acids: CASSPLAGVRNEQFF. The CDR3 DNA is TGTGCCAGCAGCCCCCTAGCGGGAGTACGGAATGAGCAGTTCTTC.

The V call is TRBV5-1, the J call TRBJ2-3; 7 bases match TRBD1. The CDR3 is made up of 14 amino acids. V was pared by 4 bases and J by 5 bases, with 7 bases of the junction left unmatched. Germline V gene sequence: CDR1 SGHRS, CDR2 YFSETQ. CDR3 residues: CASSNDRAKDTQYF. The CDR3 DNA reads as TGCGCCAGCAGCAACGACAGGGCGAAAGATACGCAGTATTTT.

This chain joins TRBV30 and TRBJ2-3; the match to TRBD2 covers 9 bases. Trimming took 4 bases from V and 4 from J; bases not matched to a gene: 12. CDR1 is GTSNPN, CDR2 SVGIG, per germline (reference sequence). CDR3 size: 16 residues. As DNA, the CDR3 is TGTGCCTGGACCGAAGGGGCGGGAGGGCCCTCAGATACGCAGTATTTT. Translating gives CAWTEGAGGPSDTQYF.

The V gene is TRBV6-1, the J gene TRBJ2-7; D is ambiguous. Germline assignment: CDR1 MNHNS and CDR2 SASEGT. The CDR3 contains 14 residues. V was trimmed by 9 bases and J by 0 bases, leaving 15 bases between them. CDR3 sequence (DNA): TGTGCCAGTAACCCCATGCGGTACTCCTACGAGCAGTACTTC. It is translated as CASNPMRYSYEQYF.

CDR3 sequence: CASSLAVGSSGNTIYF. The CDR3 coding sequence is TGTGCCAGCAGCTTAGCGGTCGGGAGCTCTGGAAACACCATATATTTT. This rearrangement joins TRBV7-9 to TRBJ1-3; D uncertain. The CDR3 contains 16 residues. The germline V and J ends were trimmed by 0 bases and 0 bases, with 9 bases remaining between them. CDR1 is SEHNR and CDR2 is FQNEAQ in the germline V gene (reference sequence).

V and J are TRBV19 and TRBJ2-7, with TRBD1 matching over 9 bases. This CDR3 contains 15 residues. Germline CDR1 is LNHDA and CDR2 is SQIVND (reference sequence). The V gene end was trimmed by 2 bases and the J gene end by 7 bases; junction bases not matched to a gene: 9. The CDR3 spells CASSIPGTGLWEQYF. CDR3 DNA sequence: TGTGCCAGTAGTATACCCGGGACAGGGCTTTGGGAGCAGTACTTC. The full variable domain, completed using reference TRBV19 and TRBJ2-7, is DGGITQSPKYLFRKEGQNVTLSCEQNLNHDAMYWYRQDPGQGLRLIYYSQIVNDFQKGDIAEGYSVSREKKESFPLTVTSAQKNPTAFYLCASSIPGTGLWEQYFGPGTRLTVT.

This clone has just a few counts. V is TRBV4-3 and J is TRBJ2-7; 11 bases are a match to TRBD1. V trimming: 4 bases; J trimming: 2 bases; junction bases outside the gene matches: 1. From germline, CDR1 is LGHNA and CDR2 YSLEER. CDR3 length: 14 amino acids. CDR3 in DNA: TGCGCCAGCAGCCCGGGACAGGGGGCCTACGAGCAGTACTTC. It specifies CASSPGQGAYEQYF.

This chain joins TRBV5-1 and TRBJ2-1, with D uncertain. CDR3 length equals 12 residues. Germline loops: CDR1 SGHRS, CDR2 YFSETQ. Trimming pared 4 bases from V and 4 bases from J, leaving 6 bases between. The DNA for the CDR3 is TGCGCCAGCAGCGCTAGTTACAATGAGCAGTTCTTC. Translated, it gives CASSASYNEQFF. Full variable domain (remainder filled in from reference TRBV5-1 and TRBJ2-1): KAGVTQTPRYLIKTRGQQVTLSCSPISGHRSVSWYQQTPGQGLQFLFEYFSETQRNKGNFPGRFSGRQFSNSRSEMNVSTLELGDSALYLCASSASYNEQFFGPGTRLTVL.

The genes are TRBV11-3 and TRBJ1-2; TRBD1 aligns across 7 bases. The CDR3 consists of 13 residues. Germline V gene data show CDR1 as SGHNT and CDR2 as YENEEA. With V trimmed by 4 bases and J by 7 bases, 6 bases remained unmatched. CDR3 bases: TGTGCCAGCAGCTCACCGACAGGGTTTGGCTACACCTTC. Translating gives CASSSPTGFGYTF.

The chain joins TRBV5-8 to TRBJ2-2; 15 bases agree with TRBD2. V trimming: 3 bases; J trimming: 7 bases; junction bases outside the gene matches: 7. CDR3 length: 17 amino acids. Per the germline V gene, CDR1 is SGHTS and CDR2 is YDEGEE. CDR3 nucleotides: TGTGCCAGCAGCTCCGGACTAGCGGGAGGGCCGGTCGGGGAGCTGTTTTTT. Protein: CASSSGLAGGPVGELFF.

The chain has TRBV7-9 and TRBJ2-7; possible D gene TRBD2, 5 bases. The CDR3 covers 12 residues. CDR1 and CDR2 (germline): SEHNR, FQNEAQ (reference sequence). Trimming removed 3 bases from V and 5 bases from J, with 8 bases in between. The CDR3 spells CASSLASNEQYF. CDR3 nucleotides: TGTGCCAGCAGCTTGGCTAGCAACGAGCAGTACTTC.

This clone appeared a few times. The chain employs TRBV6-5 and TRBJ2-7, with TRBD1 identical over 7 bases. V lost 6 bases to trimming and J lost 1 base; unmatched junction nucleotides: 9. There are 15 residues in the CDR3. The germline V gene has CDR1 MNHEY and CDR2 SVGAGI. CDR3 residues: CASRDPGQPSYEQYF. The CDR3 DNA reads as TGTGCCAGCAGGGACCCGGGACAGCCTTCCTACGAGCAGTACTTC.

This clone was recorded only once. CDR3 DNA: TGTGCCAGCAGCTTACTGTCGACTGGGACTGAAGCTTTCTTT. Translated: CASSLLSTGTEAFF. The rearrangement links TRBV5-4 to TRBJ1-1; D gene unclear. The CDR3 contains 14 residues. V was pared by 2 bases and J by 5 bases, with 13 bases between. Looked up from germline, CDR1 is SGHNT and CDR2 is YYREEE (reference sequence).

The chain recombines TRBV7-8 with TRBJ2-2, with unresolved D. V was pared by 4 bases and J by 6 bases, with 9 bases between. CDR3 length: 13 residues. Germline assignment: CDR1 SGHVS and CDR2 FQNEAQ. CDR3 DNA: TGTGCCAGCAGCTATTTAGTCGCCGGGGAGCTGTTTTTT. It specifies CASSYLVAGELFF.